The clone carrying this TCR beta chain was seen more than once but under ten times. The antigen is not known. The entry originates in a study of post-analysis software for immune sequencing data. Study-wide results and caveats: Compared against controls, patients with multiple sclerosis displayed significantly lower normalized Chao1 diversity. Controls showed lower frequencies than patients for several TRBV segments, and TRBV5-6, TRBV5-1 and TRBV20-1 were among these. Those samples that were prepared in the same batch co-clustered strongly by F measure.

Prepared libraries of TCR beta cDNA carried unique molecular identifiers. TCRdb ran MiXCR on the PCR reads and lists one entry per CDR3 protein. This sample has just over 250,000 distinct CDR3 sequences, with 35% to 40% found just once. V gave up 5 bases and J gave up 7 bases; unmatched junction bases: 8. The length of the CDR3 is 15 residues. The sequencing sample was made of blood. This TCR derives from a girl aged 5-17 years with multiple sclerosis. V is TRBV12-3 or TRBV12-4 and J is TRBJ1-6; 7 bases line up with TRBD1. The CDR3 DNA is TGTGCCAGCAGTCCAAGAGGAGGGGGCAATTCACCCCTCCACTTT. Translation: CASSPRGGGNSPLHF.